Presented here are 27 T cell receptor beta chains from one specimen sequenced in a study of PD-L1 blockade in urothelial cancer. The time point was: pretreatment peripheral blood. Measured with immunoSEQ multiplex PCR; TCRdb has only the in-frame clones, and not every one. The sample shows 95,000 to 100,000 clones, around 86% of them seen only once. The specimen comprised PBMCs, sampled around atezolizumab (anti-PD-L1) treatment. The receptors were gathered from a man aged 55 to 70 with urothelial cancer.

The V gene is TRBV18, the J gene TRBJ2-2, with 10 nucleotides matching TRBD1. CDR3 size: 16 residues. J gave up 3 bases and V 3 bases, and 4 bases lay outside the gene matches. Germline V CDR1 and CDR2: KGHSH, LQKENI. The CDR3 sequence: CASSPRGTGDTGELFF. CDR3 coding DNA: TGTGCCAGCTCACCGAGGGGGACAGGGGACACCGGGGAGCTGTTTTTT.

The genes are TRBV11-2 and TRBJ2-7; 7 bases fit TRBD2. This CDR3 region has 15 residues. V was pared by 1 base and J by 3 bases, with 6 bases of the junction left unmatched. In germline, CDR1 is SGHAT, CDR2 FQNNGV. CDR3 sequence reads: CASSLALGTNYEQYF. CDR3 DNA: TGTGCCAGCAGCTTAGCGTTGGGGACTAACTACGAGCAGTACTTC.

The gene calls are TRBV2 and TRBJ2-3; 8 nucleotides match TRBD2. The CDR3 spans 16 residues. The trim removed 6 bases at V and 2 bases at J, leaving 10 bases unmatched. CDR1 is SNHLY, CDR2 FYNNEI, per germline. The CDR3 nucleotides read TGTGCCAGCAGACCCGGGGTAGCGGGGACCACAGATACGCAGTATTTT. It specifies CASRPGVAGTTDTQYF.

This chain joins TRBV27 and TRBJ2-3; 12 nucleotides align to TRBD2. V was clipped by 6 bases and J by 5 bases; unmatched bases: 9. Germline lookup yields CDR1 MNHEY and CDR2 SMNVEV (reference sequence). The CDR3 extends over 16 amino acids. The CDR3 nucleotides are TGTGCCAGCAGCACCACTAGCGGGGGGCCATTAGATACGCAGTATTTT. As protein: CASSTTSGGPLDTQYF.

This chain uses TRBV7-9 with TRBJ2-2, with a tentative D call TRBD1 (5 bases). Germline CDR1 is SEHNR and CDR2 is FQNEAQ (reference sequence). CDR3 length: 14 residues. V dropped 8 bases and J dropped 4 bases, with 14 bases sitting between them. In nucleotides, the CDR3 is TGTGCCAGCTCGACAGTAGTGATCACCGGGGAGCTGTTTTTT. Translation: CASSTVVITGELFF.

The rearrangement joins TRBV7-9 to TRBJ2-7; D is unresolved. This CDR3 contains 18 residues. V shed 1 base and J shed 2 bases, with 21 bases lying between them. CDR1 is SEHNR, CDR2 FQNEAQ, per germline (reference sequence). The CDR3 region has the DNA TGTGCCAGCAGCTTAGAGGTAGGCAGCCCGGGTAAGGCCTACGAGCAGTACTTC. It codes for CASSLEVGSPGKAYEQYF.

The CDR3 protein is CASSNYCKSSPLHF. The CDR3 DNA sequence: TGTGCCAGCAGCAACTATTGTAAAAGTTCACCCCTCCACTTT. This sequence joins TRBV21-1 and TRBJ1-6. TRBV21-1 is deemed a pseudogene. CDR3 length equals 14 residues.

The chain has TRBV9 and TRBJ2-3, with TRBD2 matching over 9 bases. V was clipped by 3 bases and J by 2 bases; unmatched bases: 13. The CDR3 spans 18 residues. Germline assignment: CDR1 SGDLS and CDR2 YYNGEE. The CDR3, as DNA: TGTGCCAGCAGCGAAAGATATAGACTAGCGGCTCACACAGATACGCAGTATTTT. Its protein product is CASSERYRLAAHTDTQYF.

This clone was detected only once. The DNA of the CDR3 is TGTGCCATCAGTGAGGGGACAGGGGTCACCGGGGAGCTGTTTTTT. This translates into CAISEGTGVTGELFF. The rearrangement uses TRBV10-3 and TRBJ2-2; 10 nucleotides align to TRBD1. The CDR3 has 15 amino acids. The V segment lost 2 bases and the J segment 4 bases; nucleotides outside the gene matches: 1. Germline V gene data show CDR1 as ENHRY and CDR2 as SYGVKD.

The chain is built from TRBV25-1 and TRBJ1-1; D not resolved. The germline CDR1 and CDR2 sequences are MGHDK and SYGVNS. The CDR3 has 11 residues. With 7 bases removed from V and 5 bases from J, the gap between germline ends came to 8 bases. This CDR3 reads CASNEGTEAFF. CDR3 in DNA: TGTGCCAGCAACGAGGGAACTGAAGCTTTCTTT.

CDR3 sequence: CASSLTGRETQYF. For the CDR3, the DNA is TGTGCCAGCAGCTTGACAGGGAGAGAGACCCAGTACTTC. This sequence joins TRBV5-6 and TRBJ2-5, with D possibly matching TRBD1 (6 bases). The length of the CDR3 is 13 residues. Germline CDR1 is SGHDT and CDR2 is YYEEEE. The ends were cut back, 1 base at V and 4 bases at J, with 8 bases in the middle.

J is TRBJ1-2 and V is TRBV30, with 9 bases that match TRBD1. Germline assignment: CDR1 GTSNPN and CDR2 SVGIG (reference sequence). V lost 4 bases, J lost 6 bases, and 6 bases stayed unmatched. CDR3 size: 13 residues. The CDR3 coding sequence is TGTGCCTGGACAGACAGGGGGGCTGATGGCTACACCTTC. It is translated as CAWTDRGADGYTF.

The chain carries TRBV5-8 and TRBJ2-7; D not certain. V was cut by 0 bases and J by 3 bases, with 4 bases left in between. The CDR3 is 12 residues long. Germline V gene lookup returns CDR1 SGHTS and CDR2 YDEGEE. In nucleotides, the CDR3 is TGTGCCAGCAGCTTGGAATACTACGAGCAGTACTTC. Translated: CASSLEYYEQYF.

The rearrangement uses TRBV27 and TRBJ2-3; D might be TRBD1 (6 bases). The germline V gene encodes CDR1 MNHEY and CDR2 SMNVEV (reference sequence). The CDR3 is made up of 14 amino acids. The germline V and J ends were trimmed by 5 bases and 0 bases, with 9 bases remaining between them. The CDR3 region has the DNA TGTGCCAGCAGTCGACAGGTTAGCACAGATACGCAGTATTTT. It is translated as CASSRQVSTDTQYF.

V usage is TRBV19 and J usage is TRBJ1-1; a weak D match, TRBD1 (5 bases). V was clipped by 6 bases and J by 7 bases, with 24 bases between them. CDR1 is LNHDA, CDR2 SQIVND, per germline (reference sequence). CDR3 length: 16 residues. The CDR3 nucleotides are TGTGCCAGTAGCATTACTACCGGCGGAGGGGCGGGTGAAGCTTTCTTT. It translates to CASSITTGGGAGEAFF.

The chain employs TRBV28 and TRBJ1-5; tentatively, D is TRBD1 (6 bases). CDR3 length equals 15 residues. Germline V CDR1 and CDR2: MDHEN, SYDVKM. Trimming cost V 6 bases and J 3 bases, with 15 bases left between them. CDR3: CASSHEGGPNQPQHF. In DNA, the CDR3 is TGTGCCAGCAGCCATGAAGGGGGTCCCAATCAGCCCCAGCATTTT.

The chain is built from TRBV6-5 and TRBJ1-1; unclear D gene. The CDR3 length is 14 residues. Germline assignment: CDR1 MNHEY and CDR2 SVGAGI. The V end lost 4 bases, the J end lost 4 bases, and 13 bases lay between the germline ends. The CDR3 sequence: CASSSGIAPTEAFF. DNA for the CDR3: TGTGCCAGCAGTTCCGGGATAGCCCCCACTGAAGCTTTCTTT.

This chain links TRBV4-2 with TRBJ1-6, with D tentatively TRBD1 (6 bases). In germline, CDR1 is LGHNA, CDR2 YNFKEQ. CDR3 length: 19 residues. V dropped 4 bases and J dropped 7 bases, with 26 bases sitting between them. For the CDR3, the DNA is TGTGCCAGCAGCCGACAAGCGGCCACCCGGGACACTGTGAATTCACCCCTCCACTTT. Translating it yields CASSRQAATRDTVNSPLHF.

This clone appeared a single time. CDR3 sequence (DNA): TGTGCCAGCAGCCAAGATCCGGTGGGGGGGGCGCGGGGCTACACCTTC. Its translation: CASSQDPVGGARGYTF. This chain links TRBV4-2 with TRBJ1-2; a possible D gene is TRBD1 (6 bases). CDR1 is LGHNA, CDR2 YNFKEQ, per germline. The length of the CDR3 is 16 residues. V dropped 0 bases and J dropped 8 bases, with 19 bases sitting between them.

The chain couples TRBV2 to TRBJ1-5, with TRBD1 matching 9 bases. Germline V gives CDR1 SNHLY, CDR2 FYNNEI. The CDR3 loop spans 14 amino acids. V shed 8 bases and J 5 bases; nucleotides not matched to a gene: 7. DNA of the CDR3: TGTGCCAGCGCGGGACAGGGAAGGGATCAGCCCCAGCATTTT. This gives the protein CASAGQGRDQPQHF. The full variable domain, completed using reference TRBV2 and TRBJ1-5, is EPEVTQTPSHQVTQMGQEVILRCVPISNHLYFYWYRQILGQKVEFLVSFYNNEISEKSEIFDDQFSVERPDGSNFTLKIRSTKLEDSAMYFCASAGQGRDQPQHFGDGTRLSIL.

The genes are TRBV7-3 and TRBJ1-2; D perhaps matches TRBD1 (5 bases). The V end lost 0 bases, the J end lost 8 bases, and 13 bases lay between the germline ends. The CDR3 runs to 14 residues. Germline V lookup: CDR1 SGHTA, CDR2 FQGTGA. Written as DNA, the CDR3 is TGTGCCAGCAGCTTAACGGGGGGAGGCTGGGGCTACACCTTC. Translating gives CASSLTGGGWGYTF.

The chain uses TRBV5-6 and TRBJ2-6, with D uncertain. Per germline, CDR1 SGHDT and CDR2 YYEEEE. Trimming removed 2 bases from V and 4 bases from J, with 10 bases in between. The CDR3 loop spans 15 amino acids. The CDR3 loop reads CASSFEARGANVLTF. CDR3 coding DNA: TGTGCCAGCAGCTTTGAGGCCCGGGGGGCCAACGTCCTGACTTTC.

This clone was counted once. CDR3 sequence (DNA): TGTGCCATCCGCAACTCGGGAAGCAATCAGCCCCAGCATTTT. It specifies CAIRNSGSNQPQHF. The chain employs TRBV10-3 and TRBJ1-5; no firm D call. Germline values: CDR1 ENHRY, CDR2 SYGVKD. The CDR3 totals 14 residues. Trimming stripped 8 bases from V and 1 base from J, with 12 bases between.

The rearrangement joins TRBV27 to TRBJ1-4; TRBD1 might be the D (5 bases). The CDR3 runs 17 residues. Germline V gives CDR1 MNHEY, CDR2 SMNVEV (reference sequence). V was cut by 0 bases and J by 5 bases, with 16 bases left in between. The CDR3 DNA reads as TGTGCCAGCAGTTTATCGTCAATAGACAGTGGGAATGAAAAACTGTTTTTT. Amino acids: CASSLSSIDSGNEKLFF.

The chain carries TRBV11-2 and TRBJ1-2; D might be TRBD1 (5 bases). The germline CDR1 and CDR2 sequences are SGHAT and FQNNGV. This CDR3 spans 14 amino acids. V lost 5 bases and J 4 bases, leaving 14 bases between the germline ends. The CDR3: CASSPGPGLYGYTF. The CDR3 nucleotides are TGTGCCAGCAGCCCAGGTCCAGGGCTCTATGGCTACACCTTC.

V usage is TRBV9 and J usage is TRBJ2-7; 7 bases line up with TRBD1. CDR3 length: 14 residues. Trimming cost V 4 bases and J 1 base; bases outside gene matches: 5. Per germline, CDR1 SGDLS and CDR2 YYNGEE. The chain's CDR3 is CASSKGQSSYEQYF. As DNA, the CDR3 is TGTGCCAGCAGCAAGGGACAGAGTTCCTACGAGCAGTACTTC. The full variable domain, with the rest looked up from reference TRBV9 and TRBJ2-7, is DSGVTQTPKHLITATGQRVTLRCSPRSGDLSVYWYQQSLDQGLQFLIQYYNGEERAKGNILERFSAQQFPDLHSELNLSSLELGDSALYFCASSKGQSSYEQYFGPGTRLTVT.

V and J are TRBV21-1 and TRBJ1-1. TRBV21-1 is tagged as a pseudogene. The CDR3 has 14 residues. The CDR3 nucleotides are TGTGCCAGCAGCCAGAGGTGGGGAGACACTGAAGCTTTCTTT. This codes for CASSQRWGDTEAFF.